The text below deals with one T cell receptor (beta chain). This entry comes from a study of T cell changes during pregnancy in multiple sclerosis. Profiled with immunoSEQ multiplex PCR; TCRdb holds only in-frame clones, not every one. This table holds about 50,000 clones, approximately 94% found once. V was pared by 5 bases and J by 7 bases, with 12 bases between. The CDR3 length is 12 residues. Germline loops: CDR1 SGHNT, CDR2 YENEEA. The TCR originated in a female donor with multiple sclerosis, enrolled in a pregnancy study. Here the sequenced sample was CD4+ T cells from peripheral blood mononuclear cells, taken in the third trimester of pregnancy. This rearrangement joins TRBV11-3 to TRBJ2-7; a weak D match, TRBD2 (5 bases). The CDR3 nucleotides are TGTGCCAGCAGCCCAGCCTGGAGGGAGCAGTACTTC. This codes for CASSPAWREQYF.